The next 12 T cell receptor beta chains were all read from a single sample in a study of blood T cell repertoires in COVID-19. Using immunoSEQ multiplex PCR, the repertoire was profiled, and TCRdb retains in-frame clones only, with some absent. The table has a few hundred thousand clones, roughly 80% seen once. Sequenced material: peripheral blood. These receptor sequences come from a man aged 55 to 70 who had recovered from COVID-19.

V and J are TRBV11-2 and TRBJ1-6; TRBD1 is a possible D gene (5 bases). The CDR3 contains 14 residues. Trimming shortened V by 3 bases and J by 7 bases, and 10 bases separated the two germline ends. Germline V gene lookup returns CDR1 SGHAT and CDR2 FQNNGV. CDR3 sequence (DNA): TGTGCCAGCAGCTTCAGGGCCCTCAATTCACCCCTCCACTTT. It encodes CASSFRALNSPLHF.

The chain carries TRBV19 and TRBJ2-2; 9 bases match TRBD1. CDR3 length: 18 residues. J was trimmed by 6 bases and V by 4 bases; bases with no gene match: 15. Germline V CDR1 and CDR2: LNHDA, SQIVND (reference sequence). The CDR3 spells CASSKLDRGHRVAGELFF. The CDR3 nucleotides read TGTGCCAGTAGTAAGCTGGACAGGGGTCATCGGGTTGCCGGGGAGCTGTTTTTT.

V usage is TRBV6-5 and J usage is TRBJ2-3, with 9 bases identical to TRBD2. Germline V gene data show CDR1 as MNHEY and CDR2 as SVGAGI. V lost 3 bases to trimming and J lost 5 bases; unmatched junction nucleotides: 6. The CDR3 contains 15 residues. The CDR3 nucleotides are TGTGCCAGCAGTTATTCGCGGGGGGGCGGAGATACGCAGTATTTT. Its protein product is CASSYSRGGGDTQYF.

The chain couples TRBV30 to TRBJ1-1; 7 nucleotides match TRBD1. Germline CDR1 GTSNPN, CDR2 SVGIG (reference sequence). The CDR3 runs 14 residues. V lost 0 bases, J lost 0 bases, and 1 base stayed unmatched. The CDR3 DNA follows: TGTGCCTGGAGTGTAGGGACAGTGAACACTGAAGCTTTCTTT. It yields the protein CAWSVGTVNTEAFF.

The chain has TRBV11-3 and TRBJ2-3; D is ambiguous. Germline-derived CDR1 and CDR2 are SGHNT and YENEEA. The CDR3 has 14 residues. Trimming left V 5 bases short and J 0 bases short, with 9 bases between. In nucleotides, the CDR3 is TGTGCCAGCAGCCAACGACTGAGCACAGATACGCAGTATTTT. This encodes CASSQRLSTDTQYF.

The chain links TRBV5-4 to TRBJ2-5, with D possibly TRBD2 on 5 matching bases. V shed 0 bases and J shed 1 base, with 13 bases lying between them. The CDR3 runs 16 residues. The germline V gene encodes CDR1 SGHNT and CDR2 YYREEE (reference sequence). In nucleotides, the CDR3 is TGTGCCAGCAGCTTGGGAGTAGCGTTCCTCCAAGAGACCCAGTACTTC. This gives the protein CASSLGVAFLQETQYF.

The V gene is TRBV18, the J gene TRBJ1-3, with 8 bases matching TRBD1. This CDR3 comprises 17 residues. Germline CDR1 and CDR2: KGHSH and LQKENI. V was clipped by 1 base and J by 0 bases; unmatched bases: 5. CDR3 region: CASSPQTGGSSGNTIYF. CDR3 bases: TGTGCCAGCTCACCACAAACAGGGGGAAGCTCTGGAAACACCATATATTTT.

The table lists this clone with a few counts. This rearrangement joins TRBV25-1 to TRBJ1-6, with no clear D. The germline CDR1 and CDR2 sequences are MGHDK and SYGVNS. The length of the CDR3 is 13 residues. Trimming left V 1 base short and J 6 bases short, with 4 bases between. The CDR3 here is CASSESVNSPLHF. The CDR3 DNA follows: TGTGCCAGCAGTGAATCAGTTAATTCACCCCTCCACTTT.

As regards this clone: Other DNA sequences in this specimen translate into the identical CDR3. V and J are TRBV10-3 and TRBJ1-1; maybe TRBD1 (5 bases). Germline values: CDR1 ENHRY, CDR2 SYGVKD. The CDR3 sequence is 13 residues long. V was clipped by 4 bases and J by 1 base, with 7 bases between them. This chain's CDR3 is CAISAQGNTEAFF. CDR3 in DNA: TGTGCCATCAGTGCCCAGGGGAACACTGAAGCTTTCTTT.

The table lists this clone with a few counts. This rearrangement joins TRBV21-1 to TRBJ1-2. TRBV21-1 is termed a pseudogene. This CDR3 has 15 residues. The CDR3 here is CASSSTEGRDYGYTF. CDR3 nucleotide sequence: TGTGCCAGCAGCTCAACGGAGGGACGGGACTATGGCTACACCTTC.

V gene TRBV30 combines with J gene TRBJ1-2; possible D gene TRBD1, 6 bases. The CDR3 consists of 12 residues. Germline values: CDR1 GTSNPN, CDR2 SVGIG (reference sequence). V shed 5 bases and J shed 3 bases, with 10 bases lying between them. CDR3 sequence (DNA): TGTGCCTGGGCAGGACAGCACTATGGCTACACCTTC. The encoded protein is CAWAGQHYGYTF.

This clone was detected only once. The V and J genes are TRBV6-1 and TRBJ2-3; a possible D gene is TRBD1 (5 bases). The germline CDR1 and CDR2 sequences are MNHNS and SASEGT. This CDR3 is 15 amino acids long. Trimming removed 3 bases from V and 3 bases from J, with 13 bases in between. The CDR3 region has the DNA TGTGCCAGCAGTGACGGGCAGGGTGAAACAGATACGCAGTATTTT. Translation: CASSDGQGETDTQYF.